The 22 T cell receptor beta chains below were found in one sample sequenced in a study of T cells after yellow fever vaccination. TCRdb reprocessed the 5' RACE reads via MiXCR and lists one record per CDR3 protein. The sample shows 500,000 to 650,000 distinct CDR3 sequences, approximately 13% of them seen only once. The source material was PBMCs, sampled on the day of the yellow fever booster vaccination. These receptor sequences come from a man under 40 who received the YFV17D yellow fever vaccine.

The sample holds a few counts of this clonotype. This chain links TRBV28 with TRBJ2-7; weak D call: TRBD2 (6 bases). CDR3 length: 13 amino acids. The germline V and J ends were trimmed by 11 bases and 1 base, with 15 bases remaining between them. CDR1 is MDHEN and CDR2 is SYDVKM in the germline V gene. The CDR3 coding sequence is TGTGCCTCGCTGGGACTCCTATCCTACGAGCAGTACTTC. Translation gives CASLGLLSYEQYF.

In this sample, this clonotype turned up a few times. Here the CDR3 reads CASSLASQAGAFDEQYF. CDR3 sequence (DNA): TGTGCCAGCAGCTTAGCTTCCCAGGCAGGCGCGTTCGACGAGCAGTACTTC. The genes are TRBV7-6 and TRBJ2-7; D uncertain. The V gene lost 0 bases and the J gene lost 5 bases, with 20 bases spanning the gap. From germline, CDR1 is SGHVS and CDR2 FNYEAQ. CDR3 length: 17 amino acids. The full variable domain, with the rest looked up from reference TRBV7-6 and TRBJ2-7, is GAGVSQSPRYKVTKRGQDVALRCDPISGHVSLYWYRQALGQGPEFLTYFNYEAQQDKSGLPNDRFSAERPEGSISTLTIQRTEQRDSAMYRCASSLASQAGAFDEQYFGPGTRLTVT.

The chain combines TRBV9 with TRBJ2-1, with D possibly matching TRBD1 (5 bases). Germline loops: CDR1 SGDLS, CDR2 YYNGEE. This CDR3 is built from 13 residues. Trimming took 4 bases from V and 8 from J, leaving 13 bases between them. DNA for the CDR3: TGTGCCAGCAGCACAAAGACAGTGGATGAGCAGTTCTTC. The encoded protein is CASSTKTVDEQFF.

Note on this clonotype: This may stem from a read error, because a much larger clone lies one nucleotide away. The J gene is TRBJ2-2, the V gene TRBV7-9; D call uncertain. V lost 3 bases to trimming and J lost 1 base, with 9 bases between them. The CDR3 is 15 residues long. Germline CDR1 is SEHNR and CDR2 is FQNEAQ (reference sequence). This CDR3 is CASSLSGQNTGELFF. Here the CDR3 DNA reads TGTGCCAGCAGCTTGTCAGGCCAGAACACCGGGGAGCTGTTTTTT.

This clonotype was counted between two and nine times. This sequence joins TRBV4-3 and TRBJ1-2, with 7 bases that match TRBD1. This CDR3 spans 14 amino acids. The trim removed 0 bases at V and 7 bases at J, leaving 5 bases unmatched. Germline V gene data show CDR1 as LGHNA and CDR2 as YSLEER. This CDR3 is CASSQEVGGGGYTF. As DNA, the CDR3 is TGCGCCAGCAGCCAAGAAGTAGGGGGCGGTGGCTACACCTTC.

This clonotype appeared once. The chain links TRBV30 to TRBJ1-1; D gene uncertain. Germline loops: CDR1 GTSNPN, CDR2 SVGIG (reference sequence). The CDR3 has 11 residues. V was shortened by 2 bases and J by 7 bases, with 8 bases between the two germline ends. Here the CDR3 DNA reads TGTGCCTGGAGTATCTCGATTGAAGCTTTCTTT. Encoded protein: CAWSISIEAFF. Based on the CDR3 plus reference TRBV30 and TRBJ1-1, the full variable domain is SQTIHQWPATLVQPVGSPLSLECTVEGTSNPNLYWYRQAAGRGLQLLFYSVGIGQISSEVPQNLSASRPQDRQFILSSKKLLLSDSGFYLCAWSISIEAFFGQGTRLTVV.

This clonotype was counted ten times or more. The genes are TRBV2 and TRBJ2-2; D is possibly TRBD1 (5 bases). The CDR3 contains 16 residues. Germline CDR1 is SNHLY and CDR2 is FYNNEI. Trimming shortened V by 5 bases and J by 3 bases, and 16 bases separated the two germline ends. CDR3 loop: CASSPRQGGYTGELFF. The CDR3 DNA reads as TGTGCCAGCAGTCCCCGGCAGGGCGGATACACCGGGGAGCTGTTTTTT.

The table lists this clonotype with a few counts. V gene TRBV5-1 combines with J gene TRBJ2-3; D remains ambiguous. The germline CDR1 and CDR2 sequences are SGHRS and YFSETQ. V lost 1 base, J lost 5 bases, and 11 bases lay in between. The CDR3 covers 14 residues. CDR3: CASSLYQPEDTQYF. The DNA for the CDR3 is TGCGCCAGCAGCTTGTACCAGCCCGAAGATACGCAGTATTTT.

V gene TRBV29-1 combines with J gene TRBJ1-4; 9 bases match TRBD1. V lost 6 bases and J lost 7; bases outside the gene matches: 6. The CDR3 is made up of 13 amino acids. CDR1 and CDR2 (germline): SQVTM, ANQGSEA. CDR3 nucleotide sequence: TGCAGCGTGCTGGGACAGGGAGTTGAAAAACTGTTTTTT. This sequence encodes CSVLGQGVEKLFF.

This clonotype has more than one count but fewer than ten. The chain uses TRBV6-5 and TRBJ2-7; TRBD2 matches 11 bases. Germline CDR1 is MNHEY and CDR2 is SVGAGI. This CDR3 comprises 16 residues. The ends lost 2 bases at V and 6 bases at J; junction bases unmatched: 9. The CDR3 loop is CASSYQTSGSSSEQYF. In DNA, the CDR3 is TGTGCCAGCAGTTACCAAACTAGCGGGAGTAGTAGCGAGCAGTACTTC.

The rearrangement uses TRBV6-5 and TRBJ1-1, with D unclear. The V and J ends lost 6 bases and 8 bases respectively, with 13 bases between them. The germline V gene encodes CDR1 MNHEY and CDR2 SVGAGI. The CDR3 length is 12 residues. The CDR3 reads CASSSPGGEAFF. The CDR3 DNA follows: TGTGCCAGCAGCAGCCCCGGAGGGGAAGCTTTCTTT.

This clonotype was seen a handful of times. The chain combines TRBV7-2 with TRBJ1-1, with no clear D. Trimming removed 0 bases from V and 3 bases from J, with 5 bases in between. The germline CDR1 and CDR2 sequences are SGHTA and FQGNSA. The CDR3 loop spans 13 amino acids. CDR3 loop: CASSLATYTEAFF. DNA of the CDR3: TGTGCCAGCAGCTTAGCTACCTACACTGAAGCTTTCTTT.

The chain couples TRBV18 to TRBJ2-7; tentative D call: TRBD1 (5 bases). The CDR3 sequence is 15 residues long. V was clipped by 0 bases and J by 4 bases, with 13 bases between them. Germline V gives CDR1 KGHSH, CDR2 LQKENI. In nucleotides, the CDR3 is TGTGCCAGCTCACCACCGTCACAGGCAAAGTACGAGCAGTACTTC. Translating it yields CASSPPSQAKYEQYF.

The V call is TRBV5-1, the J call TRBJ2-1; no reliable D call. This CDR3 comprises 13 residues. The V gene lost 4 bases and the J gene lost 9 bases, with 14 bases spanning the gap. The germline CDR1 and CDR2 sequences are SGHRS and YFSETQ. The CDR3 DNA sequence: TGCGCCAGCAGCCCCCGGTGGGCCGGTGAGCAGTTCTTC. This encodes CASSPRWAGEQFF. Full variable domain (missing parts from reference TRBV5-1 and TRBJ2-1): KAGVTQTPRYLIKTRGQQVTLSCSPISGHRSVSWYQQTPGQGLQFLFEYFSETQRNKGNFPGRFSGRQFSNSRSEMNVSTLELGDSALYLCASSPRWAGEQFFGPGTRLTVL.

This chain links TRBV19 with TRBJ2-7; 10 bases are a match to TRBD1. The junction had 7 bases not matched to a gene; V was cut back by 2 bases and J by 3 bases. This CDR3 spans 16 amino acids. Germline CDR1 is LNHDA and CDR2 is SQIVND (reference sequence). CDR3 in DNA: TGTGCCAGTAGTATACTACCCGGGACAGGGGACTACGAGCAGTACTTC. Translation gives CASSILPGTGDYEQYF.

The V call is TRBV5-5, the J call TRBJ1-1; unclear D gene. This CDR3 spans 13 amino acids. Germline CDR1 SGHKS, CDR2 YYEKEE (reference sequence). V lost 2 bases to trimming and J lost 6 bases, with 11 bases between them. The CDR3: CASSLMTTAEAFF. The CDR3 DNA reads as TGTGCCAGCAGCTTAATGACGACGGCTGAAGCTTTCTTT.

The rearrangement joins TRBV20-1 to TRBJ2-3; the D gene is possibly TRBD2 (6 bases). This CDR3 is built from 14 residues. The germline V and J ends were trimmed by 3 bases and 7 bases, with 17 bases remaining between them. Germline CDR1 and CDR2: DFQATT and SNEGSKA (reference sequence). Here the CDR3 DNA reads TGCAGTGCTAGTCTGGCGGAGGAGGGAAATACGCAGTATTTT. This gives the protein CSASLAEEGNTQYF.

This clonotype was seen ten or more times. This CDR3 is CASSSRGPDTQYF. DNA for the CDR3: TGTGCCAGCAGCTCCCGGGGGCCGGATACGCAGTATTTT. V usage is TRBV7-9 and J usage is TRBJ2-3; D may match TRBD1 or TRBD2 (6 bases each). V was clipped by 4 bases and J by 6 bases, with 11 bases between them. Germline V gene sequence: CDR1 SEHNR, CDR2 FQNEAQ (reference sequence). This CDR3 spans 13 amino acids.

This chain joins TRBV30 and TRBJ2-5; unclear D gene. The CDR3 runs to 13 residues. The germline gives CDR1 GTSNPN, CDR2 SVGIG (reference sequence). V lost 3 bases, J lost 4 bases, and 12 bases lay in between. The CDR3 loop is CAWSNSPSETQYF. For the CDR3, the DNA is TGTGCCTGGAGCAATTCCCCCTCAGAGACCCAGTACTTC.

The chain couples TRBV20-1 to TRBJ2-6, with D possibly called TRBD1 or TRBD2 (5 bases each). This CDR3 is built from 15 residues. Germline assignment: CDR1 DFQATT and CDR2 SNEGSKA (reference sequence). Trimming cost V 1 base and J 2 bases, with 9 bases left between them. CDR3 amino acids: CSARASGPGANVLTF. CDR3 nucleotides: TGCAGTGCTAGAGCTTCGGGGCCTGGGGCCAACGTCCTGACTTTC.

This clonotype was observed a few times. This chain joins TRBV12-3 or TRBV12-4 and TRBJ2-3, with TRBD1 matching over 7 bases. The trim removed 4 bases at V and 2 bases at J, leaving 9 bases unmatched. The CDR3 extends over 16 amino acids. The CDR3 nucleotides read TGTGCCAGCAGTTCTGGTGGTGGACAGGCCACAGATACGCAGTATTTT. It encodes CASSSGGGQATDTQYF.

The rearrangement uses TRBV15 and TRBJ2-2; TRBD2 might be the D (6 bases). Trimming left V 2 bases short and J 6 bases short, with 7 bases between. Germline CDR1 LNHNV, CDR2 YYDKDF (reference sequence). The CDR3 contains 13 residues. The CDR3 DNA sequence: TGTGCCACCAGCAGACGGGAGTCCGGGGAGCTGTTTTTT. Its translation: CATSRRESGELFF.